These T cell receptor beta chains were read from a single sample in a study of blood T cell repertoires in COVID-19. Assay: immunoSEQ multiplex PCR; the TCRdb copy retains only in-frame clones and omits some. This sample has roughly 350,000 clones, with over 70% found just once. Sequencing was done on a sample of peripheral blood. The source of these receptors is a woman in her forties or fifties with COVID-19, enrolled during active disease. Both conserved end residues are part of each CDR3. D genes are given only for firm matches. The size field is filled for only some rows; it gives once, few, many or a size class.

>13|TRBJ2-3|TRBV19|.|.
CASSQWGEDTQYF
TGTGCCAGTAGCCAGTGGGGGGAGGATACGCAGTATTTT
>16|TRBJ2-5|TRBV27|.|.
CASSLYGEAPQETQYF
TGTGCCAGCAGTCTCTACGGGGAGGCCCCCCAAGAGACCCAGTACTTC
>14|TRBJ2-3|TRBV7-2|.|TRBD2
CAGTSGMTTDTQYF
TGTGCCGGGACTAGCGGGATGACCACAGATACGCAGTATTTT
>15|TRBJ2-5|TRBV11-2|.|.
CASSHSTSRQETQYF
TGTGCCAGCAGCCATTCGACTAGTCGCCAAGAGACCCAGTACTTC
>15|TRBJ2-1|TRBV7-3|.|TRBD2
CASSFGGRADNEQFF
TGTGCCAGCAGCTTTGGCGGGAGGGCCGACAATGAGCAGTTCTTC
>16|TRBJ2-1|TRBV5-6|.|.
CASSSDSGSSYNEQFF
TGTGCCAGCAGCAGCGATAGCGGAAGCTCCTACAATGAGCAGTTCTTC
>15|TRBJ1-4|TRBV24-1|.|.
CATRPPQGINEKLFF
TGTGCCACCAGGCCTCCCCAGGGTATAAATGAAAAACTGTTTTTT
>15|TRBJ1-2|TRBV5-4|.|.
CASSSGSRANYGYTF
TGTGCCAGCAGCTCCGGGTCGCGGGCTAACTATGGCTACACCTTC
>12|TRBJ2-3|TRBV12-5|.|.
CASGSTGDTQYF
TGTGCTAGTGGTTCGACCGGGGATACGCAGTATTTT
>13|TRBJ1-2|TRBV12-3/TRBV12-4|.|TRBD1
CASNPGQGGGYTF
TGTGCCAGCAACCCGGGACAGGGTGGGGGCTACACCTTC
>14|TRBJ1-2|TRBV29-1|.|TRBD1
CSARTGGVIGGYTF
TGCAGCGCGAGGACAGGGGGCGTCATAGGTGGCTACACCTTC
>20|TRBJ2-2|TRBV27|.|.
CASSSQTPGGGSSLAGELFF
TGTGCCAGCAGTTCGCAAACCCCGGGGGGCGGGTCATCTCTGGCCGGGGAGCTGTTTTTT
>16|TRBJ2-1|TRBV19|.|.
CASSPNHGWRYNEQFF
TGTGCCAGTAGTCCCAACCACGGGTGGCGGTACAATGAGCAGTTCTTC
>17|TRBJ2-3|TRBV19|.|.
CASRGDDWGLNTDTQYF
TGTGCCAGTCGCGGGGACGATTGGGGTTTGAACACAGATACGCAGTATTTT
>16|TRBJ1-5|TRBV5-8|.|TRBD1
CASSSRGPYSNQPQHF
TGTGCCAGCAGCTCCAGGGGGCCGTATAGCAATCAGCCCCAGCATTTT
>14|TRBJ1-4|TRBV19|.|.
CASSKKTGNEKLFF
TGTGCCAGTAGCAAGAAGACAGGTAATGAAAAACTGTTTTTT
>14|TRBJ2-3|TRBV3-1/TRBV3-2|.|.
CASSQSPNTDTQYF
TGTGCCAGCAGCCAATCCCCAAACACAGATACGCAGTATTTT
>16|TRBJ2-7|TRBV9|.|TRBD2
CASSAPPSGRFHEQYF
TGTGCCAGCAGCGCCCCACCTAGCGGGAGGTTCCACGAGCAGTACTTC
>15|TRBJ1-1|TRBV5-1|.|.
CASSSGSNKNTEAFF
TGCGCCAGCAGCTCCGGGTCAAATAAGAACACTGAAGCTTTCTTT
>15|TRBJ2-1|TRBV19|.|.
CASSIGGRSYNEQFF
TGTGCCAGTAGTATTGGAGGGAGGTCCTACAATGAGCAGTTCTTC
>14|TRBJ2-1|TRBV10-3|many|TRBD2
CAIRRSGGYNEQFF
TGTGCCATCAGGCGTAGCGGGGGTTACAATGAGCAGTTCTTC
>17|TRBJ2-3|TRBV7-3|.|TRBD2
CASSPSNSGTPSDTQYF
TGTGCCAGCAGCCCGTCGAATAGCGGGACCCCATCGGATACGCAGTATTTT
>17|TRBJ2-7|TRBV4-2|few|TRBD1
CASSQEYQDRPQYEQYF
TGTGCCAGCAGCCAAGAATATCAGGACAGGCCACAGTACGAGCAGTACTTC
>16|TRBJ2-1|TRBV30|.|TRBD2
CAWTNGVAGELGEQFF
TGTGCCTGGACTAACGGTGTAGCGGGAGAATTGGGTGAGCAGTTCTTC
>15|TRBJ2-1|TRBV6-6|.|TRBD2
CASRAGGSSYNEQFF
TGTGCCAGCAGGGCGGGCGGGAGCTCCTACAATGAGCAGTTCTTC
>14|TRBJ1-4|TRBV30|.|.
CAWSGDVGAEKLFF
TGTGCCTGGAGTGGGGATGTGGGGGCTGAAAAACTGTTTTTT
>14|TRBJ2-3|TRBV19|.|.
CASSLGQTTDTQYF
TGTGCCAGTAGTCTCGGACAGACCACAGATACGCAGTATTTT
>18|TRBJ1-5|TRBV21-1|once|.
CASSKRKDRRVSNQPQHF
TGTGCCAGCAGCAAAAGGAAGGATAGGAGGGTGAGCAATCAGCCCCAGCATTTT
>15|TRBJ2-1|TRBV7-9|.|TRBD2
CASRLLAGDYNEQFF
TGTGCCAGCAGGTTACTAGCGGGTGACTACAATGAGCAGTTCTTC
>15|TRBJ2-1|TRBV6-2/TRBV6-3|.|.
CASSYVGLPGDEQFF
TGTGCCAGCAGTTACGTAGGACTACCGGGGGATGAGCAGTTCTTC
>15|TRBJ2-7|TRBV15|.|TRBD1
CATSKSDRVTYEQYF
TGTGCCACCAGCAAATCGGACAGGGTAACCTACGAGCAGTACTTC
>14|TRBJ2-1|TRBV5-1|.|.
CASRDGSPYNEQFF
TGCGCCAGCAGGGACGGGAGTCCCTACAATGAGCAGTTCTTC
>18|TRBJ1-2|TRBV27|once|.
CASSPTEVPAFLLFGYTF
TGTGCCAGCAGCCCGACCGAGGTACCGGCCTTCTTACTATTCGGCTACACCTTC
>15|TRBJ1-3|TRBV6-5|.|.
CASSTKTGSGNTIYF
TGTGCCAGCAGTACTAAGACAGGATCGGGGAACACCATATATTTT
>14|TRBJ2-1|TRBV2|.|.
CASTRGRGFNEQFF
TGTGCCAGCACGAGGGGGAGAGGGTTTAATGAGCAGTTCTTC
>14|TRBJ2-3|TRBV7-9|.|TRBD2
CASSTSAHGDTQYF
TGTGCCAGTTCGACTAGCGCCCACGGGGATACGCAGTATTTT
>15|TRBJ2-3|TRBV7-9|.|TRBD1
CASNYQTGGADTQYF
TGTGCCAGCAACTACCAGACAGGGGGAGCAGATACGCAGTATTTT
>13|TRBJ2-5|TRBV21-1|.|.
CASSKAVQETQYF
TGTGCCAGCAGCAAAGCCGTCCAAGAGACCCAGTACTTC
>12|TRBJ2-7|TRBV7-9|.|.
CASSFRSHEQYF
TGTGCCAGCAGCTTTCGGTCCCACGAGCAGTACTTC
>13|TRBJ2-2|TRBV5-4|few|.
CASRGSRGGELFF
TGTGCCAGCAGAGGTAGCAGAGGCGGGGAGCTGTTTTTT
>13|TRBJ2-7|TRBV19|.|.
CASKGQGTYEQYF
TGTGCCAGTAAGGGACAAGGAACCTACGAGCAGTACTTC
>15|TRBJ1-1|TRBV18|.|.
CASSPRSGVDTEAFF
TGTGCCAGCTCACCCCGGTCGGGGGTGGACACTGAAGCTTTCTTT
>18|TRBJ2-2|TRBV4-3|.|TRBD2
CASSHQTGTSGYTGELFF
TGCGCCAGCAGCCACCAGACCGGGACTAGCGGCTACACCGGGGAGCTGTTTTTT
>21|TRBJ2-1|TRBV24-1|.|TRBD1
CATSDLTPGTGLMRSYNEQFF
TGTGCCACCAGTGATCTAACTCCCGGGACAGGGCTCATGCGCTCCTACAATGAGCAGTTCTTC
>12|TRBJ2-7|TRBV19|.|.
CASSEFSHEQYF
TGTGCCAGTAGCGAGTTTTCCCACGAGCAGTACTTC